This is a list of T cell receptor beta chains from one sample in a study of blood T cell repertoires in COVID-19. Generated by immunoSEQ multiplex PCR, the TCRdb table keeps only in-frame clones and is missing some. This table holds 13,000 or so clones, about 80% found once. Sample: peripheral blood. The origin of the receptors is a woman older than 75 with acute or convalescent COVID-19. Each CDR3 is given with its conserved first and last residue. A D gene is named only where the DNA matches it firmly. Clone sizes are given selectively: once, few, many, or a class where the clone is expanded.

J | V | D | size | CDR3 | DNA
TRBJ2-3 | TRBV29-1 | TRBD2 | NA | CSVRTGTSGGDTQYF | TGCAGCGTTAGGACCGGGACTAGCGGGGGAGATACGCAGTATTTT
TRBJ2-5 | TRBV4-1 | TRBD2 | NA | CASSQSLAGSYQETQYF | TGCGCCAGCAGCCAATCCCTAGCGGGGTCGTACCAAGAGACCCAGTACTTC
TRBJ1-6 | TRBV7-9 | NA | medium-sized | CASSSLQGSNNSPLHF | TGTGCCAGCAGCTCCCTACAGGGATCCAATAATTCACCCCTCCACTTT
TRBJ2-4 | TRBV4-1 | TRBD2 | NA | CASSQGTSGGRDIQYF | TGCGCCAGCAGCCAAGGGACTAGCGGGGGGCGGGACATTCAGTACTTC
TRBJ1-1 | TRBV7-2 | NA | NA | CASSLWFAQFGPGTEAFF | TGTGCCAGCAGCTTGTGGTTTGCCCAATTTGGGCCGGGAACTGAAGCTTTCTTT
TRBJ2-5 | TRBV19 | NA | NA | CASSRLAGGSETQYF | TGTGCCAGTAGTAGACTGGCAGGGGGGTCAGAGACCCAGTACTTC
TRBJ1-4 | TRBV18 | NA | NA | CASSQQEGEKLFF | TGTGCCAGCTCACAACAGGAGGGTGAAAAACTGTTTTTT
TRBJ2-7 | TRBV5-1 | TRBD2 | NA | CASSLASGVDHEQYF | TGCGCCAGCAGCTTGGCTAGCGGGGTCGACCACGAGCAGTACTTC
TRBJ2-5 | TRBV5-4 | NA | NA | CASSLSGETQYF | TGTGCCAGCAGCTTGAGTGGCGAGACCCAGTACTTC
TRBJ1-3 | TRBV19 | NA | NA | CASSTGGSSGNTIYF | TGTGCCAGTAGTACGGGGGGCTCCTCTGGAAACACCATATATTTT
TRBJ1-2 | TRBV7-8 | TRBD1 | NA | CASSLSLQGADGYTF | TGTGCCAGCAGCTTATCCCTACAGGGGGCGGATGGCTACACCTTC
TRBJ2-3 | TRBV7-9 | TRBD2 | NA | CASSLSQRGARDTQYF | TGTGCCAGCAGCTTGTCGCAGCGGGGGGCTAGAGATACGCAGTATTTT
TRBJ2-5 | TRBV5-4 | TRBD2 | NA | CASSTLAGEGETQYF | TGTGCCAGCAGCACACTAGCGGGGGAAGGGGAGACCCAGTACTTC
TRBJ1-2 | TRBV28 | NA | few | CASSLPLGSGSNYGYTF | TGTGCCAGCAGTTTACCCCTTGGGTCGGGAAGTAACTATGGCTACACCTTC
TRBJ2-5 | TRBV7-2 | TRBD1 | NA | CASSLDRVRETQYF | TGTGCCAGCAGCCTGGACAGGGTGAGGGAGACCCAGTACTTC
TRBJ1-3 | TRBV19 | TRBD1 | many | CASSTYGTGGNTIYF | TGTGCCAGTAGTACCTATGGGACAGGGGGAAACACCATATATTTT
TRBJ1-2 | TRBV28 | TRBD1 | once | CASSSDRGGRGYGYTF | TGTGCCAGCAGTTCCGACAGGGGGGGCAGGGGTTATGGCTACACCTTC
TRBJ1-6 | TRBV6-2/TRBV6-3 | TRBD1 | large | CASSYPTGVSLYNSPLHF | TGTGCCAGCAGTTACCCGACAGGGGTATCCCTCTATAATTCACCCCTCCACTTT
TRBJ2-3 | TRBV24-1 | NA | NA | CATSAGGPADTQYF | TGTGCCACCAGTGCCGGGGGGCCGGCAGATACGCAGTATTTT
TRBJ2-7 | TRBV6-6 | NA | NA | CASSATGSSEQYF | TGTGCCAGCAGTGCTACAGGGAGTAGCGAGCAGTACTTC
TRBJ1-5 | TRBV21-1 | NA | NA | CASSKGSQPQHF | TGTGCCAGCAGCAAAGGGAGTCAGCCCCAGCATTTT
TRBJ1-1 | TRBV4-3 | TRBD1 | NA | CASSQDSGGPTEAFF | TGCGCCAGCAGCCAAGATTCAGGGGGCCCCACTGAAGCTTTCTTT